This entry is about one T cell receptor (beta chain). Trimming removed 5 bases from V and 2 bases from J, with 13 bases in between. Germline CDR1 is SGHKS and CDR2 is YYEKEE (reference sequence). This CDR3 is built from 14 residues. This sample stems from a study of blood T cell repertoires in COVID-19. Study overall: Some COVID-19 samples were acute and others convalescent; all came from the United States, Italy and Spain.

Seattle patients were enrolled during active infection and followed longitudinally. Generated by immunoSEQ multiplex PCR, the TCRdb table keeps only in-frame clones and is missing some. The data show about 200,000 clones, roughly 86% seen once. What was sequenced was peripheral blood. J is TRBJ1-2 and V is TRBV5-5, with D unclear. The origin of this receptor is a woman in her forties or fifties with COVID-19, enrolled during active disease. The chain's CDR3 is CASSFDMSNYGYTF. CDR3 nucleotides: TGTGCCAGCAGTTTTGACATGTCCAACTATGGCTACACCTTC.